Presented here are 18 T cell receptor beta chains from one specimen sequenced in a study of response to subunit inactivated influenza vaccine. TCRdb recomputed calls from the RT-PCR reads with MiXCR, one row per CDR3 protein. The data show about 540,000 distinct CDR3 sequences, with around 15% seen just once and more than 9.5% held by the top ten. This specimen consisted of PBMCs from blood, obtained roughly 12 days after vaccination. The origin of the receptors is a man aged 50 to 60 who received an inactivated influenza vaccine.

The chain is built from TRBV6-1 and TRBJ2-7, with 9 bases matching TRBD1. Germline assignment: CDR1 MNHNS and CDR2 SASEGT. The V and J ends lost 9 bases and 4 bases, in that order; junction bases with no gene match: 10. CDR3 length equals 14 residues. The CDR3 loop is CASYQFGQGYEQYF. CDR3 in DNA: TGTGCCAGTTACCAATTTGGACAGGGGTACGAGCAGTACTTC.

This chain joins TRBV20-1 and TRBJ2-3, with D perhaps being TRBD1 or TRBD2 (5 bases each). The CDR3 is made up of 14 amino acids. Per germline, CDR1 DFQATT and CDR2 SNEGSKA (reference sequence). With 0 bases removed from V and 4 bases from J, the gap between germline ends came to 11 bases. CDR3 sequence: CSAREGTFSDTQYF. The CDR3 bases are TGCAGTGCTAGAGAGGGGACCTTTTCAGATACGCAGTATTTT.

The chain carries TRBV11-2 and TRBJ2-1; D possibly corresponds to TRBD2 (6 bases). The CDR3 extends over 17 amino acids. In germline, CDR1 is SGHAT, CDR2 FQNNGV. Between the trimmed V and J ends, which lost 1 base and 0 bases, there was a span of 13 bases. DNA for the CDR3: TGTGCCAGCAGCTTAGGAGTAGCGGCGGGCTCCTACAATGAGCAGTTCTTC. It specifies CASSLGVAAGSYNEQFF.

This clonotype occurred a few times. CDR3 DNA: TGCAGTGCTGCTCCGGAGAACACTGAAGCTTTCTTT. Translation: CSAAPENTEAFF. The V call is TRBV20-1, the J call TRBJ1-1; D not certain. The CDR3 consists of 12 residues. The germline V gene has CDR1 DFQATT and CDR2 SNEGSKA (reference sequence). The ends were cut back, 5 bases at V and 1 base at J, with 8 bases in the middle.

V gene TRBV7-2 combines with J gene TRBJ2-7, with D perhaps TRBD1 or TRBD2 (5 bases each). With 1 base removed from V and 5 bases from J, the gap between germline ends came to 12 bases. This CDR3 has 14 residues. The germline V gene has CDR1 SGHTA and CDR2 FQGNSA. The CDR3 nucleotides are TGTGCCAGCAGCTTAGAGTGGGGGAGTGACGAGCAGTACTTC. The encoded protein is CASSLEWGSDEQYF.

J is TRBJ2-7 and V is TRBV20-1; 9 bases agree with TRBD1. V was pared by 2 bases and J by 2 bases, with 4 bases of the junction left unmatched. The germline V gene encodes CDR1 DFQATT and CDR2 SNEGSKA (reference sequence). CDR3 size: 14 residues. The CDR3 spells CSARPGQGTYEQYF. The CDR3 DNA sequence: TGCAGTGCTAGACCGGGACAGGGTACCTACGAGCAGTACTTC.

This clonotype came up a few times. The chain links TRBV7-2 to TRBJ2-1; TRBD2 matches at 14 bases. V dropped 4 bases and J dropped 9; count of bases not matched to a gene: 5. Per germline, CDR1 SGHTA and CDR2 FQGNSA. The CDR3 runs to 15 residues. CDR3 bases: TGTGCCAGCAGCTCGACTAGCGGGAGGGTGGGTGAGCAGTTCTTC. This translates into CASSSTSGRVGEQFF.

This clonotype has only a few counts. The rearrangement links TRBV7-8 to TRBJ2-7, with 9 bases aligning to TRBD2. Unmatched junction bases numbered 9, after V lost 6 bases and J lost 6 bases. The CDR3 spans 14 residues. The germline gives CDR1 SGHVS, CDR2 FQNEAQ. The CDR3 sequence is CASRVERGAVEQYF. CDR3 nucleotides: TGTGCCAGCAGGGTGGAGCGGGGGGCCGTCGAGCAGTACTTC.

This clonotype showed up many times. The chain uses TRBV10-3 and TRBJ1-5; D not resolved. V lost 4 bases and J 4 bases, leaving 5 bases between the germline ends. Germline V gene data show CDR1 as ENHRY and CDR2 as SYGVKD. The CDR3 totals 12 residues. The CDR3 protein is CAISGVNQPQHF. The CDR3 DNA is TGTGCCATCAGTGGGGTAAATCAGCCCCAGCATTTT.

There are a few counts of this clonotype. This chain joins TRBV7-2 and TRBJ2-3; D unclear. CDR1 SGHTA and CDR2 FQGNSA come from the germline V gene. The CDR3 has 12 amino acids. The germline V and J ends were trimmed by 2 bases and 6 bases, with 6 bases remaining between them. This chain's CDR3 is CASSLLSDTQYF. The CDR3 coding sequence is TGTGCCAGCAGCTTATTATCCGATACGCAGTATTTT.

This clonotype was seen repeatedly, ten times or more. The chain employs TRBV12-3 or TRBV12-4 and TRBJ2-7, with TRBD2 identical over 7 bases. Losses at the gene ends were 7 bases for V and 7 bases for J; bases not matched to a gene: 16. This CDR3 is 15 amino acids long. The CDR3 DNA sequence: TGTGCCAGCACCCCCCTGTCCGGGAGCGGGAAGGAGCAGTACTTC. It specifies CASTPLSGSGKEQYF.

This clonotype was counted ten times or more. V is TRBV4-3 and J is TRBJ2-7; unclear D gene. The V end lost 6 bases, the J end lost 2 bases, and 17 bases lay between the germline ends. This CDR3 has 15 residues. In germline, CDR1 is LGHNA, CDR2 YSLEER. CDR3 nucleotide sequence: TGCGCCAGCAGACACCAAGATCATGGGGCCTACGAGCAGTACTTC. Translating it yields CASRHQDHGAYEQYF.

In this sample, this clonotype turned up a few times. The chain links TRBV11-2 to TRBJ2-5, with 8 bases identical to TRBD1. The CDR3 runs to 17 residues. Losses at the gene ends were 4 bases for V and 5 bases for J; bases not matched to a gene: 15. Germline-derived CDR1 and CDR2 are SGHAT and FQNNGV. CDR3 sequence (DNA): TGTGCCAGCAGCTGGATAGGGGCAGGGGGCTTGGGTGAGACCCAGTACTTC. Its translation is CASSWIGAGGLGETQYF.

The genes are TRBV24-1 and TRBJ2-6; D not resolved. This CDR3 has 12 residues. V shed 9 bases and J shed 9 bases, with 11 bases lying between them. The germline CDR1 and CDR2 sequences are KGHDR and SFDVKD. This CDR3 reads CATCALGNVLTF. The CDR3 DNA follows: TGTGCCACCTGCGCCCTAGGCAACGTCCTGACTTTC.

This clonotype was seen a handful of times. As DNA, the CDR3 is TGCGCCAGCAGCCAATCCAGACTAGCGGGGGGGCCCCACCAAGAGACCCAGTACTTC. This translates into CASSQSRLAGGPHQETQYF. V is TRBV4-1 and J is TRBJ2-5; 14 positions match TRBD2. Germline trimming cut 2 bases from V and 0 bases from J; bases unmatched to any gene: 8. Germline-derived CDR1 and CDR2 are MGHRA and YSYEKL. This CDR3 comprises 19 residues.

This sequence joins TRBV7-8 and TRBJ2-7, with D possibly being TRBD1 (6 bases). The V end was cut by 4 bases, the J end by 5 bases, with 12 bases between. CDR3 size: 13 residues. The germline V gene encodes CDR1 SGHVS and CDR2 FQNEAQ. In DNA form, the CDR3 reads TGTGCCAGCAGCTACAGGGTTGCCCACGAGCAGTACTTC. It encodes CASSYRVAHEQYF.

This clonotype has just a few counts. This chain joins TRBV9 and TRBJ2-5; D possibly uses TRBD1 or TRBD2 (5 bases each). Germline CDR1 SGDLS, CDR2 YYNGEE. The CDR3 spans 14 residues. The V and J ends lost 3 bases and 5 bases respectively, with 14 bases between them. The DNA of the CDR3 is TGTGCCAGCAGCGCCAGAGGGGAAATCGAGACCCAGTACTTC. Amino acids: CASSARGEIETQYF.

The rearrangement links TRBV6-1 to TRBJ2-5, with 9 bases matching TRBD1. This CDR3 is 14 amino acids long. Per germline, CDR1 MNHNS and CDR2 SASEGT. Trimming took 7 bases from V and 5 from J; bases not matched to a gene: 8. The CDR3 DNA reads TGTGCCAGCAAATTACAGGGGGCGGGTGAGACCCAGTACTTC. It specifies CASKLQGAGETQYF.